This T cell receptor beta chain comes out of a study of cytotoxic CD8 clonotypes in ibrutinib-treated CLL. To note about this clone: What it binds is not known.

Frozen PBMC stocks contributed 2 to 2.5 micrograms of genomic DNA to the TCR beta libraries. Study results and limitations: Upon ibrutinib response clonality rose, and upon progression it fell back toward baseline. Baseline clonality was higher than in age-matched healthy donors and moved in step with circulating CD8+ T-cell counts.

The length of the CDR3 is 10 residues. V lost 10 bases to trimming and J lost 12 bases, with 12 bases between them. CDR1 is MNHNS and CDR2 is SASEGT in the germline V gene. Depth targeted 1 in 200,000 to 1 in 1 million T cells, averaging 10x coverage per clonotype. Clones were sequenced by immunoSEQ multiplex PCR, and TCRdb holds only the in-frame ones, with some missing. The data show about 140,000 clones, 77% seen once. This clonotype was obtained from a human donor with chronic lymphocytic leukemia. The gene calls are TRBV6-1 and TRBJ1-4; no definite D call. The specimen was PBMCs, collected after 12 months of ibrutinib treatment. CDR3 amino acids: CATQEEELFF. The CDR3 nucleotides read TGTGCCACCCAAGAGGAGGAACTGTTTTTT.